Listed below are T cell receptor beta chains from one sample, sequenced in a study of T cell responses to AZD1222 COVID-19 vaccine. Sequencing was performed with immunoSEQ multiplex PCR; in TCRdb, only in-frame clones are kept and a portion is missing. The data contain around 99,000 clones, roughly 92% of them singletons. Specimen: peripheral blood, collected 28 days after the second AZD1222 dose. These receptors all stem from an adult who received the AZD1222 COVID-19 vaccine. CDR3s include the opening cysteine and the closing phenylalanine or tryptophan. The D gene is left open where the match is weak. Clone size is stated in some rows and not others, as once, few, many or a class when expanded.

j_call clone_size d_call v_call cdr3_aa cdr3_nt
TRBJ1-1 - TRBD1 TRBV10-1 CASSKDRGHTEAFF TGCGCCAGCAGTAAGGACAGGGGACACACTGAAGCTTTCTTT
TRBJ2-2 few TRBD2 TRBV11-3 CASSLSLAGLITGELFF TGTGCCAGCAGCTTAAGTTTAGCGGGCCTGATCACCGGGGAGCTGTTTTTT
TRBJ1-4 - TRBD1 TRBV28 CASSRGTGRSPTNEKLFF TGTGCCAGCAGTCGGGGGACAGGGCGTAGTCCGACTAATGAAAAACTGTTTTTT
TRBJ2-5 - - TRBV15 CATSLGGPQYF TGTGCCACCAGCCTGGGGGGGCCCCAGTACTTC
TRBJ2-5 - - TRBV7-2 CASSPAGSGDRTQYF TGTGCCAGCAGCCCCGCCGGTAGCGGAGATCGGACCCAGTACTTC
TRBJ2-7 - TRBD2 TRBV4-1 CASSRGLASSYEQYF TGCGCCAGCAGCCGCGGACTAGCTTCATCCTACGAGCAGTACTTC
TRBJ1-1 - - TRBV28 CASGITGWAFF TGTGCCAGCGGGATAACAGGGTGGGCTTTCTTT
TRBJ1-3 - - TRBV6-2/TRBV6-3 CASSPRRTATGNTIYF TGTGCCAGCAGCCCTCGCCGGACGGCTACTGGAAACACCATATATTTT
TRBJ2-7 - - TRBV5-6 CASSLIGVGLNEQYF TGTGCCAGCAGCTTGATCGGTGTGGGGCTTAACGAGCAGTACTTC
TRBJ2-7 once - TRBV29-1 CSVGTYYEQYF TGCAGCGTCGGGACATACTACGAGCAGTACTTC
TRBJ1-5 - - TRBV12-3/TRBV12-4 CASSNGDQPQHF TGTGCCAGCAGTAACGGGGATCAGCCCCAGCATTTT
TRBJ1-1 - - TRBV5-5 CASSWDFRNTEAFF TGTGCCAGCAGCTGGGACTTTCGGAACACTGAAGCTTTCTTT
TRBJ2-1 - - TRBV5-1 CASRPLGGNNEQFF TGCGCCAGCCGACCTCTGGGCGGAAACAATGAGCAGTTCTTC
TRBJ1-2 - - TRBV30 CAWRGQLNYGYTF TGTGCCTGGAGAGGACAGTTGAACTATGGCTACACCTTC
TRBJ2-3 - TRBD2 TRBV5-1 CASSLLAGTSTDTQYF TGCGCCAGCAGCTTGCTAGCGGGAACTAGCACAGATACGCAGTATTTT
TRBJ2-1 - - TRBV13 CASSLDPGSYNEQFF TGTGCCAGCAGCTTAGACCCGGGCTCCTACAATGAGCAGTTCTTC
TRBJ1-4 few TRBD1 TRBV5-1 CASSAGTVREKLFF TGCGCCAGCTCTGCCGGGACAGTCCGTGAAAAACTGTTTTTT
TRBJ2-3 - - TRBV20-1 CSASLWETDTQYF TGCAGTGCTAGTTTGTGGGAGACAGATACGCAGTATTTT
TRBJ1-1 - TRBD1 TRBV20-1 CSARAGQGASTEAFF TGCAGTGCTCGTGCCGGACAGGGGGCGAGCACTGAAGCTTTCTTT
TRBJ1-1 - - TRBV13 CASSLEGQGWVNTEAFF TGTGCCAGCAGCTTAGAGGGCCAGGGATGGGTGAACACTGAAGCTTTCTTT
TRBJ2-7 - TRBD2 TRBV7-2 CASSRGGPRGSEQYF TGTGCCAGCAGCCGGGGGGGCCCACGAGGGAGCGAGCAGTACTTC
TRBJ2-1 - - TRBV7-2 CASSFLQGYEQFF TGTGCCAGCAGCTTCTTACAGGGCTATGAGCAGTTCTTC
TRBJ2-4 - - TRBV5-1 CASNQAGGNIQYF TGCGCCAGTAATCAGGCTGGCGGAAACATTCAGTACTTC
TRBJ1-6 once - TRBV2 CASSVRQGNSPLHF TGTGCCAGCAGTGTGCGGCAGGGTAATTCACCCCTCCACTTT